These T cell receptor beta chains were read from a single sample in a study of blood T cell repertoires in COVID-19. TCRdb's table, derived via immunoSEQ multiplex PCR, lists solely in-frame clones and lacks some. This sample has fewer than 200,000 clones, with about 74% found just once. The sequenced sample consisted of peripheral blood. The receptor source for this set is an elderly woman with acute or convalescent COVID-19. CDR3s include the opening cysteine and the closing phenylalanine or tryptophan. Each record gives: J gene, D gene, CDR3 length, clone size, V gene, CDR3 DNA, CDR3 protein. A D gene is named only where the DNA matches it firmly. Not every row has a clone size; where given, it reads once, few, many or a size class.

j_call: TRBJ1-3; d_call: TRBD1; cdr3_length: 16; clone_size: -; v_call: TRBV5-8; cdr3_nt: TGTGCCAGCAGCGATCCGGGACAGGGCTCTGGAAACACCATATATTTT; cdr3_aa: CASSDPGQGSGNTIYF
j_call: TRBJ2-5; d_call: -; cdr3_length: 13; clone_size: -; v_call: TRBV7-9; cdr3_nt: TGTGCCAGCAGATACGGAGCCCGAGAGACCCAGTACTTC; cdr3_aa: CASRYGARETQYF
j_call: TRBJ2-7; d_call: -; cdr3_length: 15; clone_size: -; v_call: TRBV20-1; cdr3_nt: TGCAGTGCTAGTGGTTCGGCAGGTCCCCTCTACGAGCAGTACTTC; cdr3_aa: CSASGSAGPLYEQYF
j_call: TRBJ1-4; d_call: -; cdr3_length: 14; clone_size: -; v_call: TRBV9; cdr3_nt: TGTGCCAGCAGCGCCGGACAGCCAAATGAAAAACTGTTTTTT; cdr3_aa: CASSAGQPNEKLFF
j_call: TRBJ2-7; d_call: -; cdr3_length: 14; clone_size: -; v_call: TRBV10-1; cdr3_nt: TGCGCCAGCAGTCTCGGGGGAAGTCCCTACGAGCAGTACTTC; cdr3_aa: CASSLGGSPYEQYF
j_call: TRBJ1-1; d_call: TRBD1; cdr3_length: 14; clone_size: -; v_call: TRBV7-9; cdr3_nt: TGTGCCAGCAGCGCCCAGACAGGGGGCACTGAAGCTTTCTTT; cdr3_aa: CASSAQTGGTEAFF
j_call: TRBJ1-4; d_call: -; cdr3_length: 14; clone_size: -; v_call: TRBV4-2; cdr3_nt: TGTGCCAGCAGCCGCACAGGGCTCGATGAAAAACTGTTTTTT; cdr3_aa: CASSRTGLDEKLFF
j_call: TRBJ1-6; d_call: -; cdr3_length: 16; clone_size: -; v_call: TRBV3-1/TRBV3-2; cdr3_nt: TGTGCCAGCAGCCCAATTGGACTCTCCCCCAATTCACCCCTCCACTTT; cdr3_aa: CASSPIGLSPNSPLHF
j_call: TRBJ2-2; d_call: TRBD2; cdr3_length: 14; clone_size: -; v_call: TRBV27; cdr3_nt: TGTGCCAGCTTAGGGACTAGCGGAACCGGGGAGCTGTTTTTT; cdr3_aa: CASLGTSGTGELFF
j_call: TRBJ2-7; d_call: TRBD2; cdr3_length: 13; clone_size: -; v_call: TRBV29-1; cdr3_nt: TGCAGCGTTGATGCAGCGGGGGACTACGAGCAGTACTTC; cdr3_aa: CSVDAAGDYEQYF
j_call: TRBJ1-4; d_call: -; cdr3_length: 15; clone_size: -; v_call: TRBV15; cdr3_nt: TGTGCCACCAGCAGGGACATCGCAACTAATGAAAAACTGTTTTTT; cdr3_aa: CATSRDIATNEKLFF
j_call: TRBJ2-3; d_call: TRBD2; cdr3_length: 15; clone_size: -; v_call: TRBV6-5; cdr3_nt: TGTGCCAGCAGTAGGGGACTAGCAGGCACAGATACGCAGTATTTT; cdr3_aa: CASSRGLAGTDTQYF
j_call: TRBJ2-5; d_call: TRBD2; cdr3_length: 15; clone_size: -; v_call: TRBV4-1; cdr3_nt: TGCGCCAGCAGCCCTAACCGGGAGGTACAAGAGACCCAGTACTTC; cdr3_aa: CASSPNREVQETQYF
j_call: TRBJ2-7; d_call: TRBD2; cdr3_length: 15; clone_size: few; v_call: TRBV9; cdr3_nt: TGTGCCAGCAGCGTTCTGGGAGGGCCTACGAACGAGCAGTACTTC; cdr3_aa: CASSVLGGPTNEQYF
j_call: TRBJ2-7; d_call: TRBD1; cdr3_length: 14; clone_size: -; v_call: TRBV7-9; cdr3_nt: TGTGCCAGCTCCCCCAGGACAGGGGATTACGAGCAGTACTTC; cdr3_aa: CASSPRTGDYEQYF
j_call: TRBJ1-2; d_call: TRBD1; cdr3_length: 13; clone_size: -; v_call: TRBV5-1; cdr3_nt: TGCGCCAGCAGCCCAGGGGGTTCGAGTGGCTACACCTTC; cdr3_aa: CASSPGGSSGYTF
j_call: TRBJ1-4; d_call: -; cdr3_length: 15; clone_size: few; v_call: TRBV7-8; cdr3_nt: TGTGCCAGCAGTCTATCCAGGGAGGCGGGGGGAAAACTGTTTTTT; cdr3_aa: CASSLSREAGGKLFF
j_call: TRBJ2-1; d_call: -; cdr3_length: 13; clone_size: few; v_call: TRBV11-3; cdr3_nt: TGTGCCAGCAGCCCCCGGGACAACAATGAGCAGTTCTTC; cdr3_aa: CASSPRDNNEQFF
j_call: TRBJ1-1; d_call: TRBD1; cdr3_length: 15; clone_size: -; v_call: TRBV5-1; cdr3_nt: TGCGCCAGCAGCTCCGGGAATACAGGGGGCACTGAAGCTTTCTTT; cdr3_aa: CASSSGNTGGTEAFF
j_call: TRBJ2-7; d_call: -; cdr3_length: 11; clone_size: few; v_call: TRBV20-1; cdr3_nt: TGCAGTGCAAAGAAGGGGGACGAGCAGTACTTC; cdr3_aa: CSAKKGDEQYF
j_call: TRBJ1-5; d_call: -; cdr3_length: 15; clone_size: -; v_call: TRBV28; cdr3_nt: TGTGCCAGCAGTTCAGTTTGGAGTAGCAATCAGCCCCAGCATTTT; cdr3_aa: CASSSVWSSNQPQHF
j_call: TRBJ1-2; d_call: -; cdr3_length: 12; clone_size: -; v_call: TRBV28; cdr3_nt: TGTGCCAGCAGTTTACCAACGACAGGCTACACCTTC; cdr3_aa: CASSLPTTGYTF
j_call: TRBJ2-2; d_call: TRBD2; cdr3_length: 16; clone_size: once; v_call: TRBV19; cdr3_nt: TGTGCCAGTAGTAGGAGTACTAGCGTTATTGGCGGGGAGCTGTTTTTT; cdr3_aa: CASSRSTSVIGGELFF
j_call: TRBJ1-6; d_call: -; cdr3_length: 13; clone_size: -; v_call: TRBV18; cdr3_nt: TGTGCCAGCTCACGGGCCGCAGATTCACCCCTCCACTTT; cdr3_aa: CASSRAADSPLHF
j_call: TRBJ1-1; d_call: -; cdr3_length: 11; clone_size: -; v_call: TRBV28; cdr3_nt: TGTGCCAGCAAAGACAGAGCTGGAGCTTTCTTT; cdr3_aa: CASKDRAGAFF
j_call: TRBJ2-7; d_call: -; cdr3_length: 13; clone_size: -; v_call: TRBV5-6; cdr3_nt: TGTGCCAGCACCAGAAACACAATTTACGAGCAGTACTTC; cdr3_aa: CASTRNTIYEQYF
j_call: TRBJ1-2; d_call: -; cdr3_length: 13; clone_size: -; v_call: TRBV7-3; cdr3_nt: TGTGCCAGCAGCCAGGACGGACTCTATGGCTACACCTTC; cdr3_aa: CASSQDGLYGYTF
j_call: TRBJ1-2; d_call: -; cdr3_length: 14; clone_size: -; v_call: TRBV27; cdr3_nt: TGTGCCAGCAAACTGACATTTTCTAACTATGGCTACACCTTC; cdr3_aa: CASKLTFSNYGYTF
j_call: TRBJ2-2; d_call: -; cdr3_length: 16; clone_size: -; v_call: TRBV7-2; cdr3_nt: TGTGCCAGCAGCTACGGGGGGACACCAGGGACCGGGGAGCTGTTTTTT; cdr3_aa: CASSYGGTPGTGELFF
j_call: TRBJ1-2; d_call: -; cdr3_length: 13; clone_size: -; v_call: TRBV6-1; cdr3_nt: TGTGCCAGCAGTTCCCAGGGGAACTATGGCTACACCTTC; cdr3_aa: CASSSQGNYGYTF
j_call: TRBJ2-5; d_call: TRBD1; cdr3_length: 16; clone_size: -; v_call: TRBV27; cdr3_nt: TGTGCCAGCAGTTTAGGACAGGCGCTCCCTCAAGAGACCCAGTACTTC; cdr3_aa: CASSLGQALPQETQYF
j_call: TRBJ1-6; d_call: TRBD1; cdr3_length: 18; clone_size: -; v_call: TRBV7-2; cdr3_nt: TGTGCCAGCAGCTCCGACAGGGGGGCCTCCCACCATAATTCACCCCTCCACTTT; cdr3_aa: CASSSDRGASHHNSPLHF
j_call: TRBJ1-6; d_call: -; cdr3_length: 14; clone_size: -; v_call: TRBV30; cdr3_nt: TGTGCCTGGACCGGGACTGGGTATAATTCACCCCTCCACTTT; cdr3_aa: CAWTGTGYNSPLHF
j_call: TRBJ2-7; d_call: TRBD2; cdr3_length: 14; clone_size: -; v_call: TRBV14; cdr3_nt: TGTGCCAGCAGCCACCAAGCGGGATCCTACGAGCAGTACTTC; cdr3_aa: CASSHQAGSYEQYF
j_call: TRBJ1-5; d_call: TRBD1; cdr3_length: 14; clone_size: -; v_call: TRBV19; cdr3_nt: TGTGCCAGTGCAATAGGGGGCGGCAATCAGCCCCAGCATTTT; cdr3_aa: CASAIGGGNQPQHF
j_call: TRBJ1-1; d_call: TRBD1; cdr3_length: 13; clone_size: -; v_call: TRBV10-3; cdr3_nt: TGTGCCATCACCGGGACAGGGAACACTGAAGCTTTCTTT; cdr3_aa: CAITGTGNTEAFF
j_call: TRBJ2-1; d_call: -; cdr3_length: 14; clone_size: -; v_call: TRBV4-3; cdr3_nt: TGCGCCAGCAGCCAAGGGCCAGGGGAATATGAGCAGTTCTTC; cdr3_aa: CASSQGPGEYEQFF
j_call: TRBJ1-2; d_call: TRBD1; cdr3_length: 14; clone_size: few; v_call: TRBV10-3; cdr3_nt: TGTGCCATCAGCGAGGACAGGGGGCGAAGTGGCTACACCTTC; cdr3_aa: CAISEDRGRSGYTF
j_call: TRBJ1-1; d_call: -; cdr3_length: 13; clone_size: -; v_call: TRBV6-6; cdr3_nt: TGTGCCAGCAGTACAAGACCTACAGACGAAGCTTTCTTT; cdr3_aa: CASSTRPTDEAFF
j_call: TRBJ2-1; d_call: TRBD2; cdr3_length: 17; clone_size: few; v_call: TRBV5-1; cdr3_nt: TGCGCCAGCAGTCCGGGGTTAGCGGGAGGGATTTTGAATGAGCAGTTCTTC; cdr3_aa: CASSPGLAGGILNEQFF
j_call: TRBJ2-7; d_call: TRBD2; cdr3_length: 15; clone_size: -; v_call: TRBV9; cdr3_nt: TGTGCCAGCAGCGTGGGACTAGCGGGGGCCTACGAGCAGTACTTC; cdr3_aa: CASSVGLAGAYEQYF
j_call: TRBJ1-5; d_call: TRBD1; cdr3_length: 15; clone_size: -; v_call: TRBV6-5; cdr3_nt: TGTGCCAGTAGCGGACAGGGGGCGAGCAATCAGCCCCAGCATTTT; cdr3_aa: CASSGQGASNQPQHF
j_call: TRBJ1-1; d_call: -; cdr3_length: 15; clone_size: -; v_call: TRBV10-3; cdr3_nt: TGTGCCATCAGTGGTCAGTCAGATCAGAACACTGAAGCTTTCTTT; cdr3_aa: CAISGQSDQNTEAFF
j_call: TRBJ2-1; d_call: TRBD2; cdr3_length: 13; clone_size: -; v_call: TRBV7-6; cdr3_nt: TGTGCCAGCAGCTTCGAGCGGGAGGGGGAGCAGTTCTTC; cdr3_aa: CASSFEREGEQFF
j_call: TRBJ2-1; d_call: TRBD2; cdr3_length: 17; clone_size: -; v_call: TRBV28; cdr3_nt: TGTGCCAGCAGACGAACTTTTACTAGCGGGAGATTCTATGAGCAGTTCTTC; cdr3_aa: CASRRTFTSGRFYEQFF
j_call: TRBJ1-3; d_call: TRBD1; cdr3_length: 15; clone_size: -; v_call: TRBV2; cdr3_nt: TGTGCCAGCAGCAAGACAGGGGGGGTTAGAAACACCATATATTTT; cdr3_aa: CASSKTGGVRNTIYF
j_call: TRBJ2-3; d_call: TRBD2; cdr3_length: 14; clone_size: -; v_call: TRBV4-1; cdr3_nt: TGCGCCAGCAGCCAACTCCTAGCGGGGGATACGCAGTATTTT; cdr3_aa: CASSQLLAGDTQYF
j_call: TRBJ2-1; d_call: TRBD1; cdr3_length: 15; clone_size: -; v_call: TRBV7-3; cdr3_nt: TGTGCCAGCAGCTTACAGGGGGCGCCCTACAATGAGCAGTTCTTC; cdr3_aa: CASSLQGAPYNEQFF
j_call: TRBJ1-1; d_call: -; cdr3_length: 10; clone_size: -; v_call: TRBV20-1; cdr3_nt: TGCAGTGTCGGGGGCACTGAAGCTTTCTTT; cdr3_aa: CSVGGTEAFF
j_call: TRBJ1-6; d_call: -; cdr3_length: 16; clone_size: -; v_call: TRBV13; cdr3_nt: TGTGCCAGCAGCTTAGTGGAGGGGTTGGGTAATTCACCCCTCCACTTT; cdr3_aa: CASSLVEGLGNSPLHF